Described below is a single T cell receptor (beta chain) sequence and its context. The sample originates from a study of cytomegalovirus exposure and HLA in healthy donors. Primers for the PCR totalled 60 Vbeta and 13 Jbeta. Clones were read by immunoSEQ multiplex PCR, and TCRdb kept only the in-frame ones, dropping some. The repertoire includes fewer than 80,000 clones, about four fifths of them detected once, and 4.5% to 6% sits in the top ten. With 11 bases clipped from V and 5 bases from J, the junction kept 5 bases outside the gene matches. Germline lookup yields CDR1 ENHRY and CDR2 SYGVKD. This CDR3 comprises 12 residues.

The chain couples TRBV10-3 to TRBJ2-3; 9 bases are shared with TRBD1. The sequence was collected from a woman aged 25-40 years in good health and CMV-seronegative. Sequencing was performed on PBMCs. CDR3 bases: TGTGCCCTAGGGACAGGGCAAGATACGCAGTATTTT. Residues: CALGTGQDTQYF.